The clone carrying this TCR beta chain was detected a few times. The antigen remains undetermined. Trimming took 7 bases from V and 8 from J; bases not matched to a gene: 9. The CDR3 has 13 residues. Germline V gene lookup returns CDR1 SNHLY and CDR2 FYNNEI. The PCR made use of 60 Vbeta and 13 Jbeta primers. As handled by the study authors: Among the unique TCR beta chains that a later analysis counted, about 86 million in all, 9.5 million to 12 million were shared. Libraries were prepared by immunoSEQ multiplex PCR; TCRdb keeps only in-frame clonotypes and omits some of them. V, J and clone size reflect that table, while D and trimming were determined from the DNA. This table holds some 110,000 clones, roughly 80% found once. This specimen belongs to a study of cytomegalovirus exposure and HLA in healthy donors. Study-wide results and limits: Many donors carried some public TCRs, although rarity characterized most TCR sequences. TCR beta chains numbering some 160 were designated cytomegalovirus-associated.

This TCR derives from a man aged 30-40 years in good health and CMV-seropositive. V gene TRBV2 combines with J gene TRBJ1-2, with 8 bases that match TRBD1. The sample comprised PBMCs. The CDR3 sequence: CASMGQDMGGYTF. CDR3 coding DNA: TGTGCCAGCATGGGACAGGACATGGGAGGCTACACCTTC.